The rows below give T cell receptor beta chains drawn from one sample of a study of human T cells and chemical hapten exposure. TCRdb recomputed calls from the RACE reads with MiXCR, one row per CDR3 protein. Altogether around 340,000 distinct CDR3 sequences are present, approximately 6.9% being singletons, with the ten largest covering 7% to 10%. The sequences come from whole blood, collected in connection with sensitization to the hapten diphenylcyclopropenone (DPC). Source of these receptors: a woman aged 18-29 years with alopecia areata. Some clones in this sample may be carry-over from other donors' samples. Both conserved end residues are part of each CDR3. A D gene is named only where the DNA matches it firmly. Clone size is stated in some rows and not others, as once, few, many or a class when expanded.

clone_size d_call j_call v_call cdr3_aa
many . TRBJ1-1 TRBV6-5 CAARQSPSLNTEAFF
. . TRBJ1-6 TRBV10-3 CAIRQGSYNSPLHF
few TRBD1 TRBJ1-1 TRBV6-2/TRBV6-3 CASRPTGGRYTEAFF
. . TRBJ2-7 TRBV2 CASSDGSSYEQYF
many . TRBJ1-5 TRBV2 CASKAREYSNQPQHF
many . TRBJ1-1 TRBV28 CASRRGMNTEAFF
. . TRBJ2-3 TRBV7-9 CASSKRGAKDTQYF
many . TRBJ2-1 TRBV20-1 CSALGLSNEQFF
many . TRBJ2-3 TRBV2 CASTGDGGASNTQYF
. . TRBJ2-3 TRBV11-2 CASSRTYTQYF
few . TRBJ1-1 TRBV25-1 CASSEYRSGGNTEAFF
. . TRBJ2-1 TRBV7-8 CASSLEWGGQDEQFF
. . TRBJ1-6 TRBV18 CASSLARDPGSPLHF
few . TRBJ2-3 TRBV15 CATSSPLLSSAQYF
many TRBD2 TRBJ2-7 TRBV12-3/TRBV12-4 CASRTSGAQGEQYF
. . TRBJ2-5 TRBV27 CASSSRGRFQETQYF
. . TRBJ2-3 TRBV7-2 CASSSTLEDTQYF
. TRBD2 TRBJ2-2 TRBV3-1 CASSLGLPMGTGELFF
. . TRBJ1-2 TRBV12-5 CASGQDTNYGYTF
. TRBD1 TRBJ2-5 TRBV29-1 CSVGGTEETQYF
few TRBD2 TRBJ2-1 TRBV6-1 CASSEGGGASDEQFF
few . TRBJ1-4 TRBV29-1 CSGADGATNEKLFF
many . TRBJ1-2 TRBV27 CASSEPSVGYTF
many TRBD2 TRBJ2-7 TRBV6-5 CASSSRTSGGPAVEQYF